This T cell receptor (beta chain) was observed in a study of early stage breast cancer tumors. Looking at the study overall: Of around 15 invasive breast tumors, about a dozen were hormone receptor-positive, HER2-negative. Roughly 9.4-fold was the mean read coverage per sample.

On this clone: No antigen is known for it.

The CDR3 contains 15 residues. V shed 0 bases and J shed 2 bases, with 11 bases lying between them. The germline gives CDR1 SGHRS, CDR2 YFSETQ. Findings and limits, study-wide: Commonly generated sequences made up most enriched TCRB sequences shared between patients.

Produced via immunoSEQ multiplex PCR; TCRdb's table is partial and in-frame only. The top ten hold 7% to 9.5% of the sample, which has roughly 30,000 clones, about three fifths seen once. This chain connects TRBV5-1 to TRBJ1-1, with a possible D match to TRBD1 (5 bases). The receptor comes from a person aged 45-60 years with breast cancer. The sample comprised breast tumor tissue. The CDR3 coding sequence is TGCGCCAGCAGCTTGGGTACAGGCGCAAACACTGAAGCTTTCTTT. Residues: CASSLGTGANTEAFF.